The rows below give T cell receptor beta chains drawn from one sample of a study of neurological immune-mediated disorders. TCRdb reprocessed the 5' RACE reads via MiXCR and lists one record per CDR3 protein. This table has over 35,000 distinct CDR3 sequences, more than 2% appearing once. Material: PBMCs. These TCRs come from a man aged 50-60 years with multiple sclerosis. Both conserved end residues are part of each CDR3. A D gene is named only where the DNA matches it firmly. Not every row has a clone size; where given, it reads once, few, many or a size class.

abundance: many
j_gene: TRBJ2-1
v_gene: TRBV3-1
len: 15
d_gene: -
CDR3aa: CASSQDLGGRNEQFF
CDR3nt: TGTGCCAGCAGCCAAGATTTGGGGGGTAGAAATGAGCAGTTCTTC

abundance: many
j_gene: TRBJ2-3
v_gene: TRBV6-2/TRBV6-3
len: 17
d_gene: TRBD2
CDR3aa: CASRHRRGGSSTDTQYF
CDR3nt: TGTGCCAGCAGACACCGTCGCGGGGGTTCTAGCACAGATACGCAGTATTTT

abundance: -
j_gene: TRBJ1-1
v_gene: TRBV5-1
len: 15
d_gene: -
CDR3aa: CASSLTMKQNTEAFF
CDR3nt: TGCGCCAGCAGCCTCACAATGAAGCAGAACACTGAAGCTTTCTTT

abundance: many
j_gene: TRBJ1-1
v_gene: TRBV5-1
len: 13
d_gene: -
CDR3aa: CASSLAGGSEAFF
CDR3nt: TGCGCCAGCAGCTTGGCGGGGGGGTCTGAAGCTTTCTTT

abundance: -
j_gene: TRBJ1-5
v_gene: TRBV6-5
len: 14
d_gene: -
CDR3aa: CASRRDPEGEPQNF
CDR3nt: TGTGCCAGCAGGCGCGACCCAGAGGGCGAACCCCAGAATTTT

abundance: many
j_gene: TRBJ2-7
v_gene: TRBV5-1
len: 16
d_gene: -
CDR3aa: CASSLGFGRGGKEQYF
CDR3nt: TGCGCCAGCAGCTTGGGTTTCGGCAGGGGGGGAAAGGAGCAGTACTTC

abundance: many
j_gene: TRBJ1-1
v_gene: TRBV18
len: 14
d_gene: -
CDR3aa: CASSRLGQNTEAFF
CDR3nt: TGTGCCAGCTCACGATTAGGACAAAACACTGAAGCTTTCTTT

abundance: many
j_gene: TRBJ1-4
v_gene: TRBV5-1
len: 14
d_gene: TRBD1
CDR3aa: CASSLGQGGEKLFF
CDR3nt: TGCGCCAGCAGCCTGGGACAGGGCGGTGAAAAACTGTTTTTT

abundance: few
j_gene: TRBJ1-1
v_gene: TRBV10-3
len: 13
d_gene: TRBD1
CDR3aa: CAITATGGTEAFF
CDR3nt: TGTGCCATCACCGCGACAGGGGGCACTGAAGCTTTCTTT

abundance: many
j_gene: TRBJ2-2
v_gene: TRBV7-6
len: 15
d_gene: -
CDR3aa: CASSLGQDNTGELFF
CDR3nt: TGTGCCAGCAGCTTAGGCCAGGACAACACCGGGGAGCTGTTTTTT

abundance: many
j_gene: TRBJ1-1
v_gene: TRBV21-1
len: 17
d_gene: -
CDR3aa: CASRPFRDRATNPEAFF
CDR3nt: TGTGCCAGCAGGCCGTTCCGGGACAGGGCTACGAACCCTGAAGCTTTCTTT

abundance: many
j_gene: TRBJ1-2
v_gene: TRBV4-2
len: 13
d_gene: -
CDR3aa: CASSQGTSYGYTF
CDR3nt: TGTGCCAGCAGCCAGGGGACGAGCTATGGCTACACCTTC

abundance: many
j_gene: TRBJ2-3
v_gene: TRBV7-2
len: 12
d_gene: -
CDR3aa: CASSLMIDTQYF
CDR3nt: TGTGCCAGCAGCTTAATGATAGATACGCAGTATTTT

abundance: many
j_gene: TRBJ2-2
v_gene: TRBV28
len: 15
d_gene: TRBD2
CDR3aa: CASISGGTNTGELFF
CDR3nt: TGTGCCAGCATCAGCGGGGGGACTAACACCGGGGAGCTGTTTTTT

abundance: few
j_gene: TRBJ1-1
v_gene: TRBV12-5
len: 11
d_gene: -
CDR3aa: CASGSGPEAFF
CDR3nt: TGTGCTAGTGGTTCAGGGCCTGAAGCTTTCTTT

abundance: many
j_gene: TRBJ1-1
v_gene: TRBV29-1
len: 12
d_gene: -
CDR3aa: CSATPMNTEAFF
CDR3nt: TGCAGCGCCACACCGATGAACACTGAAGCTTTCTTT

abundance: many
j_gene: TRBJ2-1
v_gene: TRBV6-2/TRBV6-3
len: 17
d_gene: TRBD1
CDR3aa: CASSYDQLGTGLDEQFF
CDR3nt: TGTGCCAGCAGTTATGACCAACTCGGGACAGGGCTCGATGAGCAGTTCTTC

abundance: many
j_gene: TRBJ1-2
v_gene: TRBV18
len: 15
d_gene: TRBD1
CDR3aa: CASSPTGTGGSGYTF
CDR3nt: TGTGCCAGCTCACCAACCGGGACAGGGGGCTCTGGCTACACCTTC

abundance: many
j_gene: TRBJ2-2
v_gene: TRBV27
len: 16
d_gene: -
CDR3aa: CASSLRLSANTGELFF
CDR3nt: TGTGCCAGCAGTTTAAGATTAAGCGCGAACACCGGGGAGCTGTTTTTT

abundance: -
j_gene: TRBJ2-1
v_gene: TRBV7-6
len: 17
d_gene: -
CDR3aa: CASSLALGGGAYNEQFF
CDR3nt: TGTGCCAGCAGCTTAGCGCTTGGCGGAGGGGCCTACAATGAGCAGTTCTTC

abundance: -
j_gene: TRBJ2-5
v_gene: TRBV7-2
len: 17
d_gene: TRBD2
CDR3aa: CASSLAFSGGFQETQYF
CDR3nt: TGTGCCAGCAGCTTAGCGTTCAGCGGGGGTTTCCAAGAGACCCAGTACTTC

abundance: many
j_gene: TRBJ1-2
v_gene: TRBV20-1
len: 11
d_gene: -
CDR3aa: CTTNGNYGYTF
CDR3nt: TGCACTACGAACGGAAACTATGGCTACACCTTC

abundance: many
j_gene: TRBJ2-3
v_gene: TRBV3-1
len: 14
d_gene: -
CDR3aa: CASSQDPSWDTQYF
CDR3nt: TGTGCCAGCAGCCAAGATCCTAGCTGGGATACGCAGTATTTT

abundance: many
j_gene: TRBJ1-5
v_gene: TRBV20-1
len: 14
d_gene: -
CDR3aa: CSASLGRWVQPQHF
CDR3nt: TGCAGTGCTAGTCTGGGGCGTTGGGTTCAGCCCCAGCATTTT